This TCR beta chain was recorded in a study of Ad26.COV2.S vaccination and SARS-CoV-2 variants. About the study: Donor was one of the participants in the Ad26.COV2.S arm of the COV1001 trial. Study findings and constraints: Vaccinees displayed broader spike-specific TCR repertoires than placebo recipients. Breadth of non-spike TCRs did not differ between vaccinees and placebo recipients. Researchers cautioned that TCR breadth and depth analyses may have underestimated total T cell responses.

Of note for this clone: As yet, its antigen is unknown.

The treatment was: about 20 received Ad26.COV2.S at low or high dose, single or two shots; 5 received placebo; per-sample allocation not given. Specimens were obtained on day 63 following the first vaccine or placebo injection. The method was immunoSEQ multiplex PCR; TCRdb's version includes in-frame clones alone and lacks a portion of them. In the table there are under 400,000 clones, 80% to 90% of which are singletons. Germline V lookup: CDR1 SGHTA, CDR2 FQGNSA. The CDR3 contains 17 residues. V shed 1 base and J shed 5 bases, with 17 bases lying between them. The sequence was obtained from a person between 18 and 65 years old who received the Ad26.COV2.S COVID-19 vaccine or a placebo. The sample consisted of peripheral blood, taken in a trial of Ad26.COV2.S vaccine versus placebo. This chain connects TRBV7-2 to TRBJ2-2, with unresolved D. CDR3 amino acids: CASSLEVTPIRTGELFF. The CDR3 DNA reads as TGTGCCAGCAGCTTAGAGGTGACTCCAATTCGGACCGGGGAGCTGTTTTTT. The whole variable domain, remainder taken from reference TRBV7-2 and TRBJ2-2, is GAGVSQSPSNKVTEKGKDVELRCDPISGHTALYWYRQSLGQGLEFLIYFQGNSAPDKSGLPSDRFSAERTGGSVSTLTIQRTQQEDSAVYLCASSLEVTPIRTGELFFGEGSRLTVL.